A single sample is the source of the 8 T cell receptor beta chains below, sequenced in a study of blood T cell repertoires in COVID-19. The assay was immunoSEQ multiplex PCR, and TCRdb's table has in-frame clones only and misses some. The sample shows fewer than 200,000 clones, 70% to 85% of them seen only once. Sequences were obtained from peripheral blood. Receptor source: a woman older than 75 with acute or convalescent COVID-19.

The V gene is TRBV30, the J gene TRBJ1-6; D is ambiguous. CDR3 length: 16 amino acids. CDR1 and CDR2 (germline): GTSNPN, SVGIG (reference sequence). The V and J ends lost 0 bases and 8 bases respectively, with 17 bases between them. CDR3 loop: CAWSVRGSRLHSPLHF. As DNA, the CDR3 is TGTGCCTGGAGTGTACGAGGAAGTCGGCTCCATTCACCCCTCCACTTT.

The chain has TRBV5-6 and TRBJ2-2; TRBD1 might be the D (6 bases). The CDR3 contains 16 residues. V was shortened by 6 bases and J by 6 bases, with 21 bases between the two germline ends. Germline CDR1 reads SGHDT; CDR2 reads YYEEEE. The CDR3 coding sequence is TGTGCCAGCATACCTTGGGGCAGGGGTATCCCCGGGGAGCTGTTTTTT. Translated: CASIPWGRGIPGELFF. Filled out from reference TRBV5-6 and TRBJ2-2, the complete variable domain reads DAGVTQSPTHLIKTRGQQVTLRCSPKSGHDTVSWYQQALGQGPQFIFQYYEEEERQRGNFPDRFSGHQFPNYSSELNVNALLLGDSALYLCASIPWGRGIPGELFFGEGSRLTVL.

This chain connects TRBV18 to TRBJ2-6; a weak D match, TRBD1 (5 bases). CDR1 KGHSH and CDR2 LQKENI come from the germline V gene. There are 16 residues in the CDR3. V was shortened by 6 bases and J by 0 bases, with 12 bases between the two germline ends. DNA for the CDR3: TGTGCCAGCTCTCCGCTCAGGGTCTCTGGGGCCAACGTCCTGACTTTC. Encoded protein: CASSPLRVSGANVLTF.

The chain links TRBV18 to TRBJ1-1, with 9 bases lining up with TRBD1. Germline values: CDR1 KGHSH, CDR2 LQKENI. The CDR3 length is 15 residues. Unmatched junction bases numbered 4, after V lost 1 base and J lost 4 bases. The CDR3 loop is CASSPRTGGATEAFF. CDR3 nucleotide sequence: TGTGCCAGCTCACCACGAACAGGGGGCGCCACTGAAGCTTTCTTT.

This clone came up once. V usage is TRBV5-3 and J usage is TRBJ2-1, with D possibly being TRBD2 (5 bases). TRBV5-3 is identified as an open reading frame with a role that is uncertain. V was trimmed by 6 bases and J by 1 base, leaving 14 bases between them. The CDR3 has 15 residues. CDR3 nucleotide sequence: TGTGCCAGAATCCCCTGCCCGGGGTCCTACAATGAGCAGTTCTTC. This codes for CARIPCPGSYNEQFF.

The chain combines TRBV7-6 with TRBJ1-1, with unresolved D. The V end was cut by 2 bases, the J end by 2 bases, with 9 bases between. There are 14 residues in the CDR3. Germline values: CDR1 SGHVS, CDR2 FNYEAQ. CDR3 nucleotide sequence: TGTGCCAGCAGCTTAAGTCAGACAAACACTGAAGCTTTCTTT. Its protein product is CASSLSQTNTEAFF. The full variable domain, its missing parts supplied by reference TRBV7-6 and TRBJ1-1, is GAGVSQSPRYKVTKRGQDVALRCDPISGHVSLYWYRQALGQGPEFLTYFNYEAQQDKSGLPNDRFSAERPEGSISTLTIQRTEQRDSAMYRCASSLSQTNTEAFFGQGTRLTVV.

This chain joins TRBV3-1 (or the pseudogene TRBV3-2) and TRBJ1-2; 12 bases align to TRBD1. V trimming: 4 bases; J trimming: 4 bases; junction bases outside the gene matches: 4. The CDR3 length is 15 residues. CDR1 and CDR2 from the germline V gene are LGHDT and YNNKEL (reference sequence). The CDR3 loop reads CASSLGTGGLYGYTF. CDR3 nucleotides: TGTGCCAGCAGCCTCGGGACAGGGGGCCTCTATGGCTACACCTTC.

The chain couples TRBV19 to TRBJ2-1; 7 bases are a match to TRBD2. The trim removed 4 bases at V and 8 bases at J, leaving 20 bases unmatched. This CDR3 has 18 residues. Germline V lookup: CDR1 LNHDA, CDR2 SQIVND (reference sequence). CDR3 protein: CASSTPASGIISGDEQFF. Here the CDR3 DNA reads TGTGCCAGTAGTACCCCGGCTAGCGGAATCATTTCCGGGGATGAGCAGTTCTTC.